This T cell receptor beta chain was observed in a study of cytomegalovirus exposure and HLA in healthy donors. The PCR was carried out with 60 Vbeta primers and 13 Jbeta primers. Method: immunoSEQ multiplex PCR; TCRdb's copy keeps in-frame clones and lacks some. Among about 130,000 clones, about 8.5% were seen once, and the ten largest hold 5% to 7%. The length of the CDR3 is 15 residues. CDR1 and CDR2 (germline): KGHSH, LQKENI. V lost 6 bases to trimming and J lost 5 bases; unmatched junction nucleotides: 9. Every donor was a healthy person donating bone marrow. Sequenced sample: PBMCs. V gene TRBV18 combines with J gene TRBJ2-3; 9 bases match TRBD1. The sequence was collected from a man aged 40-49 years in good health and CMV-seronegative. CDR3 nucleotide sequence: TGTGCCAGCTCCCGGGGACAGGGAGAAGGAGATACGCAGTATTTT. Amino acid sequence: CASSRGQGEGDTQYF.